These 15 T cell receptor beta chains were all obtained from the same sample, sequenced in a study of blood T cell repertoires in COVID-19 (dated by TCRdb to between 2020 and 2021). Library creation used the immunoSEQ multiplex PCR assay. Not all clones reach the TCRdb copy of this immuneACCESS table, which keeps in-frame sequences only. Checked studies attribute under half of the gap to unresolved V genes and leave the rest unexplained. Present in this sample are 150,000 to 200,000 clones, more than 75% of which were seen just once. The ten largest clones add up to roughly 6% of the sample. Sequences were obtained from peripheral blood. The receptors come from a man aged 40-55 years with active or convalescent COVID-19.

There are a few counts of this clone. The CDR3 region has the DNA TGTGCCAGCAGTGAAAGCCAATATGGCTACACCTTC. Encoded protein: CASSESQYGYTF. This sequence joins TRBV6-1 and TRBJ1-2; D remains ambiguous. This CDR3 has 12 residues. The germline V and J ends were trimmed by 2 bases and 5 bases, with 6 bases remaining between them. Germline V gene data show CDR1 as MNHNS and CDR2 as SASEGT.

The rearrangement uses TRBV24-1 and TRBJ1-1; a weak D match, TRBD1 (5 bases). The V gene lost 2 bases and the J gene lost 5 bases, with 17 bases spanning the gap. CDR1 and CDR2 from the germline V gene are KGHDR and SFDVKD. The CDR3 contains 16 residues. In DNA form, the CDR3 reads TGTGCCACCAGTGATTCGGGGGTCAGGCCAGAGACTGAAGCTTTCTTT. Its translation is CATSDSGVRPETEAFF.

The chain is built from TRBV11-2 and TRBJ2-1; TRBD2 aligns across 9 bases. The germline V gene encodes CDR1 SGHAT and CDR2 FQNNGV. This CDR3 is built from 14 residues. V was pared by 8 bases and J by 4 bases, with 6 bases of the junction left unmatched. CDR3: CASPRGGGYNEQFF. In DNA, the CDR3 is TGTGCCAGCCCGCGGGGGGGAGGGTACAATGAGCAGTTCTTC.

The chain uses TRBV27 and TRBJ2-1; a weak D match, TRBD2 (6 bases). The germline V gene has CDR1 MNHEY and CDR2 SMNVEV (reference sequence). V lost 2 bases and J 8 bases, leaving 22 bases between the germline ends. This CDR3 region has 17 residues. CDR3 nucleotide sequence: TGTGCCAGCAGTTTAGTAGGGTCAGCACCTCCGGGGGATGAGCAGTTCTTC. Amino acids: CASSLVGSAPPGDEQFF.

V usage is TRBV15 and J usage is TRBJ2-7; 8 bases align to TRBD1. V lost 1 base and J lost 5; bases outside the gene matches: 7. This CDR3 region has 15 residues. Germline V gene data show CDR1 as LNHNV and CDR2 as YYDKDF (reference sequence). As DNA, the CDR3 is TGTGCCACCAGCAGAGGGGGGGACAGGTTCCACGAGCAGTACTTC. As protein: CATSRGGDRFHEQYF. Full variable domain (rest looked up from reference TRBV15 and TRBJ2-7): DAMVIQNPRYQVTQFGKPVTLSCSQTLNHNVMYWYQQKSSQAPKLLFHYYDKDFNNEADTPDNFQSRRPNTSFCFLDIRSPGLGDTAMYLCATSRGGDRFHEQYFGPGTRLTVT.

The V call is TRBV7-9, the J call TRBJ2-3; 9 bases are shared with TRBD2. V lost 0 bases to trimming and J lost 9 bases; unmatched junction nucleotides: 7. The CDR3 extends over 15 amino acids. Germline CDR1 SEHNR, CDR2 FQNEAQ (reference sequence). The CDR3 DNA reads TGTGCCAGCAGCTTAGCGGGAGGCGGGGGGGCGACGCAGTATTTT. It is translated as CASSLAGGGGATQYF.

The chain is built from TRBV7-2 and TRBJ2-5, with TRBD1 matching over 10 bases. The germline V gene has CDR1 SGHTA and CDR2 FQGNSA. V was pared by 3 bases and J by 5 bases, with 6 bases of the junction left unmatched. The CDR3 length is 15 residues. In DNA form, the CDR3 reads TGTGCCAGCAGCTTCGACAGGGGGCGCGCGGAGACCCAGTACTTC. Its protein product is CASSFDRGRAETQYF.

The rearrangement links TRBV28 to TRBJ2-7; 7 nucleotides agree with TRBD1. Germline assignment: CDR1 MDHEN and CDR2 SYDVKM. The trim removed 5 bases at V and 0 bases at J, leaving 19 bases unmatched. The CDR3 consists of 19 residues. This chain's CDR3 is CASSLDIGTQGTSSYEQYF. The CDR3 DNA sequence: TGTGCCAGCAGTCTAGACATCGGGACACAGGGGACCAGCTCCTACGAGCAGTACTTC. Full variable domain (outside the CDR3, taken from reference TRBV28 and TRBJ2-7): DVKVTQSSRYLVKRTGEKVFLECVQDMDHENMFWYRQDPGLGLRLIYFSYDVKMKEKGDIPEGYSVSREKKERFSLILESASTNQTSMYLCASSLDIGTQGTSSYEQYFGPGTRLTVT.

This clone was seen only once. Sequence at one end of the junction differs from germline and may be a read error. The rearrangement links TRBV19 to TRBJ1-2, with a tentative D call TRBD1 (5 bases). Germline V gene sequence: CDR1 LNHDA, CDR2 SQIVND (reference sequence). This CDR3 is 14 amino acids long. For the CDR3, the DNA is TGTGCCAGTAGTAGTCCTCGTCTTCACGAGGACAAGGCCTTC. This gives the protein CASSSPRLHEDKAF. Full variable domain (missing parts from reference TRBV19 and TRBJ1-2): DGGITQSPKYLFRKEGQNVTLSCEQNLNHDAMYWYRQDPGQGLRLIYYSQIVNDFQKGDIAEGYSVSREKKESFPLTVTSAQKNPTAFYLCASSSPRLHEDKAFGSGTRLTVV.

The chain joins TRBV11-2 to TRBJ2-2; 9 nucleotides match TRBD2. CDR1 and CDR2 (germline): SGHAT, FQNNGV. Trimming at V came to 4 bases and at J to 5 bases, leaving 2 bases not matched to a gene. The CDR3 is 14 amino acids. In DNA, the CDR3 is TGTGCCAGCAGCTGGGGACTAGCTACCGGGGAGCTGTTTTTT. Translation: CASSWGLATGELFF.

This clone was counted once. In DNA form, the CDR3 reads TGTGCCAGCAGCTTGGTTGGACAGAACTATGGCTACACCTTC. Translating it yields CASSLVGQNYGYTF. The chain joins TRBV5-6 to TRBJ1-2; D may be TRBD1 (6 bases). The CDR3 covers 14 residues. Germline V gene lookup returns CDR1 SGHDT and CDR2 YYEEEE. Deletions cut 0 bases from V and 2 bases from J, with 8 bases between.

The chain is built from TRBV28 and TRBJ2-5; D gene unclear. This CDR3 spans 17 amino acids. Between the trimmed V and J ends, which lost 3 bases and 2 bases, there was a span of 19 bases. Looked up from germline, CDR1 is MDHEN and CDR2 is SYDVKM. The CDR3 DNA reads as TGTGCCAGCAGTTTCGGGTTAAGTAGAAATTCACAAGAGACCCAGTACTTC. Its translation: CASSFGLSRNSQETQYF.

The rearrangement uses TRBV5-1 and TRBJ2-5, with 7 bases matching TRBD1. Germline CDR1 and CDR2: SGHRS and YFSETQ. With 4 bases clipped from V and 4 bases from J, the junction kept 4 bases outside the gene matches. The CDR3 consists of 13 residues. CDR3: CASSTGQLETQYF. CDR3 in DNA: TGCGCCAGCAGCACGGGACAGCTAGAGACCCAGTACTTC.

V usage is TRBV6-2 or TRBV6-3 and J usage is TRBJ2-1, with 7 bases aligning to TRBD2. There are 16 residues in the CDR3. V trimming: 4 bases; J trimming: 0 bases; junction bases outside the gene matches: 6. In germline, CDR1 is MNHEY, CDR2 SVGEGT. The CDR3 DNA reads TGTGCCAGCAGTTTCGGGGGGAGTAGCTCCTACAATGAGCAGTTCTTC. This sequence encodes CASSFGGSSSYNEQFF.

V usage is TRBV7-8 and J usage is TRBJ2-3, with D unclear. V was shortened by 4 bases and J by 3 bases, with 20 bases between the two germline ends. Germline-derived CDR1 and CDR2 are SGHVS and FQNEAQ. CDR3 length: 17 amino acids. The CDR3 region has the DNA TGTGCCAGCAGCTCGCTCCGTCTGGCGCAGGCGACAGATACGCAGTATTTT. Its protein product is CASSSLRLAQATDTQYF.